The 26 T cell receptor beta chains listed next were all sequenced from one sample in a study of CD8 T cells in ankylosing spondylitis. TCRdb reprocessed the 5' RACE reads via MiXCR and lists one record per CDR3 protein. The sample yields some 130,000 distinct CDR3 sequences, 7% to 10% seen once. Material: blood, either unsorted or a sorted T cell fraction (not recorded which). The receptors stem from a male donor with ankylosing spondylitis or in good health (not recorded which).

This clonotype was seen a few times. This chain uses TRBV4-3 with TRBJ2-1; weak D call: TRBD2 (6 bases). The CDR3 is made up of 16 amino acids. V was cut by 2 bases and J by 0 bases, with 11 bases left in between. CDR1 and CDR2 (germline): LGHNA, YSLEER. The CDR3 reads CASSQLATSSYNEQFF. CDR3 in DNA: TGCGCCAGCAGCCAACTAGCGACAAGCTCCTACAATGAGCAGTTCTTC.

This clonotype showed up many times. The V call is TRBV5-1, the J call TRBJ1-5; 9 nucleotides line up with TRBD1. This CDR3 spans 15 amino acids. Germline lookup yields CDR1 SGHRS and CDR2 YFSETQ. V trimming: 4 bases; J trimming: 3 bases; junction bases outside the gene matches: 5. The CDR3 loop reads CASSIGTGINQPQHF. The CDR3 nucleotides read TGCGCCAGCAGCATCGGGACAGGGATCAATCAGCCCCAGCATTTT.

This clonotype came up many times. The rearrangement uses TRBV12-3 or TRBV12-4 and TRBJ2-7, with 9 bases that match TRBD2. The trim removed 5 bases at V and 9 bases at J, leaving 17 bases unmatched. The length of the CDR3 is 16 residues. The chain's CDR3 is CASSTTLTSGPLVQYF. CDR3 coding DNA: TGTGCCAGCAGTACTACTTTGACTAGCGGTCCCTTGGTGCAGTACTTC.

This clonotype was seen at least ten times. The CDR3 loop is CASSYTVANTEAFF. The CDR3 coding sequence is TGTGCCAGCAGTTACACGGTGGCGAACACTGAAGCTTTCTTT. The gene calls are TRBV6-2 or TRBV6-3 and TRBJ1-1; D not resolved. V lost 2 bases and J lost 1, with 8 bases in between. CDR3 length: 14 amino acids. Per germline, CDR1 MNHEY and CDR2 SVGEGT.

This clonotype showed up just a few times. One end of the junction varies from germline; a read error may be responsible. This sequence joins TRBV15 and TRBJ2-1, with D hard to call. Germline V gene lookup returns CDR1 LNHNV and CDR2 YYDKDF (reference sequence). The CDR3 totals 13 residues. CDR3 in DNA: TGTGCCACCACCAGAGAGTCCTACAATGAGCAGTTCTTC. Encoded protein: CATTRESYNEQFF.

The rearrangement uses TRBV20-1 and TRBJ1-5; a weak D match, TRBD1 (6 bases). Trimming removed 6 bases at V and 0 bases at J, with 15 bases between. From germline, CDR1 is DFQATT and CDR2 SNEGSKA (reference sequence). This CDR3 is 15 amino acids long. The CDR3 region has the DNA TGCAGTGCCGGCAAAGGGGGTAATAGCAATCAGCCCCAGCATTTT. Its protein product is CSAGKGGNSNQPQHF.

Many counts were recorded for this clonotype. The chain carries TRBV5-1 and TRBJ2-5; 13 bases line up with TRBD2. The CDR3 has 15 amino acids. Germline assignment: CDR1 SGHRS and CDR2 YFSETQ. Trimming removed 4 bases from V and 3 bases from J; junction bases left unmatched: 3. Written as DNA, the CDR3 is TGCGCCAGCAGCCCGGGACTAGCGGGAAAAGAGACCCAGTACTTC. This encodes CASSPGLAGKETQYF.

This clonotype has more than one count but fewer than ten. The J gene is TRBJ2-1, the V gene TRBV14; possible D gene TRBD2, 5 bases. CDR1 is SGHDN, CDR2 FVKESK, per germline. The V and J ends lost 4 bases and 5 bases respectively, with 18 bases between them. The CDR3 consists of 16 residues. CDR3 bases: TGTGCCAGCAGCCTCACTCTTTGGACCGGGAACAATGAGCAGTTCTTC. Translated: CASSLTLWTGNNEQFF.

This clonotype showed up many times. The chain recombines TRBV10-3 with TRBJ2-7; D gene unclear. Germline assignment: CDR1 ENHRY and CDR2 SYGVKD. Trimming took 5 bases from V and 8 from J, leaving 10 bases between them. This CDR3 region has 11 residues. CDR3 coding DNA: TGTGCCATCAGTAATAACAAACAGCAGTACTTC. As protein: CAISNNKQQYF.

The V and J genes are TRBV12-3 or TRBV12-4 and TRBJ2-1, with 9 bases fitting TRBD1. After removal of 3 bases from V and 16 bases from J, the junction contained 10 bases not matched to a gene. The CDR3 has 13 amino acids. The CDR3 DNA reads TGTGCCAGCAGTTTCGGGTCGACAGGGGGTGATTTCTTC. Amino acid sequence: CASSFGSTGGDFF.

This clonotype showed up many times. This sequence joins TRBV12-3 or TRBV12-4 and TRBJ2-7, with D perhaps TRBD1 (5 bases). V lost 5 bases, J lost 2 bases, and 22 bases lay in between. The CDR3 loop spans 17 amino acids. The CDR3 DNA reads as TGTGCCAGCAGTCCCTCAACCCGACAGAAGAAAACCTACGAGCAGTACTTC. Translated, it gives CASSPSTRQKKTYEQYF.

The chain has TRBV12-3 or TRBV12-4 and TRBJ2-2; the D call may be TRBD1 or TRBD2 (5 bases each). V lost 3 bases, J lost 1 base, and 12 bases lay in between. The CDR3 spans 16 residues. For the CDR3, the DNA is TGTGCCAGCAGTTTTTCGGGGACCAGGAACACCGGGGAGCTGTTTTTT. Protein: CASSFSGTRNTGELFF.

This clonotype was seen just once. One base away lies a much larger clone, so this may be a sequencing read error. The gene calls are TRBV29-1 and TRBJ2-7, with a possible D match to TRBD1 (5 bases). CDR1 and CDR2 (germline): SQVTM, ANQGSEA. CDR3 length: 12 amino acids. Trimming removed 4 bases at V and 7 bases at J, with 14 bases between. The CDR3 loop is CSVVIVAGEQYF. CDR3 nucleotides: TGCAGCGTTGTCATCGTGGCAGGGGAGCAGTACTTC.

This clonotype has ten or more counts. The V and J genes are TRBV28 and TRBJ2-2; D ambiguous. V lost 11 bases and J lost 4, with 20 bases in between. Germline V gene lookup returns CDR1 MDHEN and CDR2 SYDVKM. The CDR3 contains 15 residues. CDR3 sequence: CASLERPSSTGELFF. CDR3 DNA: TGTGCCTCTCTGGAGAGACCGTCGAGCACCGGGGAGCTGTTTTTT.

Note on this clonotype: At one end, the junction sequence differs from germline, possibly due to a read error. The chain employs TRBV12-3 or TRBV12-4 and TRBJ2-2; weak D call: TRBD2 (5 bases). This CDR3 region has 15 residues. CDR3 nucleotides: TGTGCCAGCAGCCGAAGGGAGACGAACACCGTGGAGCTGTTTTTT. Its translation is CASSRRETNTVELFF.

CDR3: CASSPGQSGRTEAFF. In DNA, the CDR3 is TGCGCCAGCAGCCCGGGACAGTCGGGGCGCACTGAAGCTTTCTTT. This chain connects TRBV5-1 to TRBJ1-1, with 7 bases that match TRBD1. The germline gives CDR1 SGHRS, CDR2 YFSETQ. CDR3 length: 15 amino acids. The V gene end was trimmed by 4 bases and the J gene end by 4 bases; junction bases not matched to a gene: 10.

This clonotype came up many times. V and J are TRBV7-9 and TRBJ2-1; no definite D call. Looked up from germline, CDR1 is SEHNR and CDR2 is FQNEAQ (reference sequence). The CDR3 contains 15 residues. The V end was cut by 2 bases, the J end by 6 bases, with 14 bases between. The CDR3 DNA sequence: TGTGCCAGCAGCTTACCCCTCCTAGTGGGCAATGAGCAGTTCTTC. It codes for CASSLPLLVGNEQFF.

In its sample, this clonotype was seen a few times. The chain links TRBV20-1 to TRBJ2-2; TRBD2 matches 10 bases. The CDR3 loop spans 16 amino acids. The germline V gene encodes CDR1 DFQATT and CDR2 SNEGSKA (reference sequence). V lost 4 bases and J lost 0; bases outside the gene matches: 5. The CDR3 sequence: CSAKTSGAPNTGELFF. CDR3 DNA sequence: TGCAGTGCTAAAACTAGCGGGGCCCCGAACACCGGGGAGCTGTTTTTT.

This chain connects TRBV12-3 or TRBV12-4 to TRBJ1-5; TRBD1 matches at 7 bases. Trimming at V came to 0 bases and at J to 2 bases, leaving 7 bases not matched to a gene. The CDR3 runs 17 residues. CDR3 DNA: TGTGCCAGCAGTTTAGCGCTGACAGGGCCGGGCAATCAGCCCCAGCATTTT. Amino acids: CASSLALTGPGNQPQHF.

This clonotype was counted many times. The V and J genes are TRBV5-1 and TRBJ2-3; D not resolved. From germline, CDR1 is SGHRS and CDR2 YFSETQ. V was shortened by 0 bases and J by 1 base, with 6 bases between the two germline ends. The CDR3 sequence is 14 residues long. DNA of the CDR3: TGCGCCAGCAGCTTGGTCCAGGGCACAGATACGCAGTATTTT. Protein product: CASSLVQGTDTQYF.

This clonotype was seen more than once but under ten times. The chain carries TRBV7-9 and TRBJ2-7, with D possibly matching TRBD1 (6 bases). Trimming stripped 5 bases from V and 2 bases from J, with 22 bases between. This CDR3 is 17 amino acids long. Per the germline V gene, CDR1 is SEHNR and CDR2 is FQNEAQ (reference sequence). The CDR3 DNA reads as TGTGCCAGCAGCCACCAAGGTCTCCGGGACAAAACCTACGAGCAGTACTTC. Its translation: CASSHQGLRDKTYEQYF.

This clonotype was seen at least ten times. The chain recombines TRBV12-3 or TRBV12-4 with TRBJ2-6, with TRBD2 matching 16 bases. The CDR3 spans 20 residues. With V trimmed by 3 bases and J by 4 bases, 9 bases remained unmatched. The CDR3 DNA reads TGTGCCAGCAGTTTCTACGGGACTAGCGGGAGGGCCTCAGGGGCCAACGTCCTGACTTTC. It codes for CASSFYGTSGRASGANVLTF.

This clonotype came up a few times. The V call is TRBV12-3 or TRBV12-4, the J call TRBJ2-1; tentatively, D is TRBD2 (5 bases). Between the trimmed V and J ends, which lost 8 bases and 0 bases, there was a span of 14 bases. CDR3 length: 15 amino acids. The chain's CDR3 is CASQRRVSSYNEQFF. The DNA for the CDR3 is TGTGCCAGCCAAAGGCGGGTGAGCTCCTACAATGAGCAGTTCTTC.

This clonotype came up many times. The V gene is TRBV20-1, the J gene TRBJ1-5, with TRBD1 matching 10 bases. In germline, CDR1 is DFQATT, CDR2 SNEGSKA (reference sequence). CDR3 length: 13 residues. CDR3 bases: TGCAGGGCCGGGACAGGGGGCAATCAGCCCCAGCATTTT. As protein: CRAGTGGNQPQHF.

This clonotype showed up many times. This chain joins TRBV29-1 and TRBJ2-1; 12 bases fit TRBD2. With V trimmed by 3 bases and J by 3 bases, 15 bases remained unmatched. Germline values: CDR1 SQVTM, CDR2 ANQGSEA. The CDR3 is 19 amino acids. As DNA, the CDR3 is TGCAGCGTTGATGCGGGCCCTGAGCTAGCGGGAGGGATCTACAATGAGCAGTTCTTC. Protein: CSVDAGPELAGGIYNEQFF.

The V and J genes are TRBV20-1 and TRBJ1-2; possible D gene TRBD1, 5 bases. CDR1 and CDR2 from the germline V gene are DFQATT and SNEGSKA (reference sequence). Trimming shortened V by 6 bases and J by 8 bases, and 19 bases separated the two germline ends. CDR3 length equals 13 residues. Here the CDR3 reads CSAPPMDTPGYTF. The DNA for the CDR3 is TGCAGTGCCCCACCCATGGACACTCCGGGCTACACCTTC.